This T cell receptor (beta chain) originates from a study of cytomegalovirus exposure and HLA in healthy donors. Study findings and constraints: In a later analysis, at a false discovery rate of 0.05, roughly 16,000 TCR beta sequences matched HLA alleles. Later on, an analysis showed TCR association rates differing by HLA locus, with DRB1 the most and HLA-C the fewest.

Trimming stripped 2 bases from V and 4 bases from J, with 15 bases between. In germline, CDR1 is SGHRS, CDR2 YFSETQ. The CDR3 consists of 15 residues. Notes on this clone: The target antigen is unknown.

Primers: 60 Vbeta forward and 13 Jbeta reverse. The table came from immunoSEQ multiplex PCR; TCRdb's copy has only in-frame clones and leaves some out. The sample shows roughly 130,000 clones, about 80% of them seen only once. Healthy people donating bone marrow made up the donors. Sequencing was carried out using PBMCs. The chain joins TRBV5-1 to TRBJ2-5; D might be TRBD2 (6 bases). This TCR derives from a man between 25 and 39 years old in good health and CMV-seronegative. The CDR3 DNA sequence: TGCGCCAGCAGCTTTGGCGGGACCCTCGGAGAGACCCAGTACTTC. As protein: CASSFGGTLGETQYF.